These T cell receptor beta chains were read from a single sample in a study of T cell responses to AZD1222 COVID-19 vaccine. Assay: immunoSEQ multiplex PCR; the TCRdb copy retains only in-frame clones and omits some. The sample records roughly 250,000 clones, approximately 93% being singletons. This specimen consisted of peripheral blood, obtained on day 0 of AZD1222 vaccination. These receptors came from an adult in good health. Each CDR3 is given with its conserved first and last residue. A D gene is named only where the DNA matches it firmly. Where a row states a size, it is once, few, many or the class of an expanded clone; other rows omit it.

d_call: TRBD2; clone_size: NA; v_call: TRBV13; j_call: TRBJ2-3; cdr3_nt: TGTGCCAGCAGCCCGGAGGCGGGAGGCCCGGATACGCAGTATTTT; cdr3_aa: CASSPEAGGPDTQYF
d_call: NA; clone_size: NA; v_call: TRBV7-2; j_call: TRBJ2-5; cdr3_nt: TGTGCCAGCAGCTTACCTCCTCCCGAGACCCAGTACTTC; cdr3_aa: CASSLPPPETQYF
d_call: NA; clone_size: once; v_call: TRBV19; j_call: TRBJ1-1; cdr3_nt: TGTGCCAGTAGTATTCTGGAGAACACTGAAGCTTTCTTT; cdr3_aa: CASSILENTEAFF
d_call: NA; clone_size: NA; v_call: TRBV6-2/TRBV6-3; j_call: TRBJ1-2; cdr3_nt: TGTGCCAGCAGCCAAGGACAGTTCTATGGCTACACCTTC; cdr3_aa: CASSQGQFYGYTF
d_call: NA; clone_size: NA; v_call: TRBV7-2; j_call: TRBJ2-7; cdr3_nt: TGTGCCAGCAGCTTAAGTTGGGACACCTCCTACGAGCAGTACTTC; cdr3_aa: CASSLSWDTSYEQYF
d_call: NA; clone_size: NA; v_call: TRBV13; j_call: TRBJ2-1; cdr3_nt: TGTGCCAGCGGAGGGGTGTGGGGGGATTCCTACAATGAGCAGTTCTTC; cdr3_aa: CASGGVWGDSYNEQFF
d_call: NA; clone_size: NA; v_call: TRBV14; j_call: TRBJ1-2; cdr3_nt: TGTGCCAGCAGCCACAGGGGAAGGGATGGCTACACCTTC; cdr3_aa: CASSHRGRDGYTF
d_call: TRBD1; clone_size: NA; v_call: TRBV15; j_call: TRBJ2-1; cdr3_nt: TGTGCCACCAGCAGAGAGACAGGGACCTTAGGCAATGAGCAGTTCTTC; cdr3_aa: CATSRETGTLGNEQFF
d_call: TRBD1; clone_size: NA; v_call: TRBV7-9; j_call: TRBJ1-1; cdr3_nt: TGTGCCAGCAGCCTTCCCAAACAGGGGGCTGCTGAAGCTTTCTTT; cdr3_aa: CASSLPKQGAAEAFF
d_call: NA; clone_size: NA; v_call: TRBV6-5; j_call: TRBJ2-2; cdr3_nt: TGTGCCAGCAGTTACGCCCGGGGGAACACCGGGGAGCTGTTTTTT; cdr3_aa: CASSYARGNTGELFF
d_call: TRBD1; clone_size: NA; v_call: TRBV20-1; j_call: TRBJ2-5; cdr3_nt: TGCAGTGCTAAGGGGGCCGAGACCCAGTACTTC; cdr3_aa: CSAKGAETQYF
d_call: TRBD1; clone_size: NA; v_call: TRBV28; j_call: TRBJ1-6; cdr3_nt: TGTGCCAGCGGAGCCGGGACAGGGCAATCACCCCTCCACTTT; cdr3_aa: CASGAGTGQSPLHF
d_call: TRBD2; clone_size: NA; v_call: TRBV2; j_call: TRBJ2-7; cdr3_nt: TGTGCCAGCAGTGAAGCGCTTCGGGAGGGGATCAGGGGAGAGCAGTACTTC; cdr3_aa: CASSEALREGIRGEQYF
d_call: NA; clone_size: NA; v_call: TRBV10-3; j_call: TRBJ1-3; cdr3_nt: TGTGCCATCGGCAGGGGTGACACCATATATTTT; cdr3_aa: CAIGRGDTIYF
d_call: NA; clone_size: NA; v_call: TRBV7-8; j_call: TRBJ2-7; cdr3_nt: TGTGCCAGCTCCACCACAGGGAACCCCTACGAGCAGTACTTC; cdr3_aa: CASSTTGNPYEQYF
d_call: NA; clone_size: NA; v_call: TRBV12-3/TRBV12-4; j_call: TRBJ1-1; cdr3_nt: TGTGCCAGCAGTAGGGTAGAAGCTTTCTTT; cdr3_aa: CASSRVEAFF
d_call: NA; clone_size: NA; v_call: TRBV6-2/TRBV6-3; j_call: TRBJ1-6; cdr3_nt: TGTGCCAGCAGTGTACAGGGATTGAATTCACCCCTCCACTTT; cdr3_aa: CASSVQGLNSPLHF
d_call: NA; clone_size: NA; v_call: TRBV5-1; j_call: TRBJ2-1; cdr3_nt: TGCGCCAGCAGCTTGACGCCGGGCAATGAGCAGTTCTTC; cdr3_aa: CASSLTPGNEQFF
d_call: NA; clone_size: NA; v_call: TRBV6-5; j_call: TRBJ1-6; cdr3_nt: TGTGCCAGCAGCCCGGGACCAGCGAATTCGGCCCTCCACTTT; cdr3_aa: CASSPGPANSALHF
d_call: TRBD1; clone_size: NA; v_call: TRBV5-1; j_call: TRBJ1-6; cdr3_nt: TGCGCCAGCAGCGCTACAGGGGACGGGTCACCCCTCCACTTT; cdr3_aa: CASSATGDGSPLHF
d_call: TRBD1; clone_size: NA; v_call: TRBV28; j_call: TRBJ1-6; cdr3_nt: TGTGCCAGCAGCCGACCCTCGACAGGGTATAGGTCACCCCTCCACTTT; cdr3_aa: CASSRPSTGYRSPLHF
d_call: NA; clone_size: NA; v_call: TRBV7-9; j_call: TRBJ2-7; cdr3_nt: TGTGCCAGCACCCCTGCGGGACTCGTCTACGAGCAGTACTTC; cdr3_aa: CASTPAGLVYEQYF
d_call: TRBD2; clone_size: NA; v_call: TRBV10-3; j_call: TRBJ2-7; cdr3_nt: TGTGCCATCAGTGCAGGGACTAGCGGGAATACGTCCTACGAGCAGTACTTC; cdr3_aa: CAISAGTSGNTSYEQYF
d_call: TRBD1; clone_size: NA; v_call: TRBV28; j_call: TRBJ1-6; cdr3_nt: TGTGCCAGCAGTTTGGGGGTGGGACAGGGGGGCTCACCCCTCCACTTT; cdr3_aa: CASSLGVGQGGSPLHF
d_call: TRBD2; clone_size: few; v_call: TRBV24-1; j_call: TRBJ2-2; cdr3_nt: TGTGCCACCAGTGTTGGCAGCGGGGAGGCCGGGGAGCTGTTTTTT; cdr3_aa: CATSVGSGEAGELFF
d_call: NA; clone_size: NA; v_call: TRBV10-3; j_call: TRBJ1-4; cdr3_nt: TGTGCCATCAGTCTGGGGACCGGGGCTAATGAAAAACTGTTTTTT; cdr3_aa: CAISLGTGANEKLFF
d_call: NA; clone_size: NA; v_call: TRBV24-1; j_call: TRBJ2-3; cdr3_nt: TGTGCCACCAGTGACCCAGGACAGACAGGCACAGATACGCAGTATTTT; cdr3_aa: CATSDPGQTGTDTQYF
d_call: TRBD1; clone_size: once; v_call: TRBV28; j_call: TRBJ2-4; cdr3_nt: TGTGCCAGCAGGGATCAGGGGGCGGCCAAAAACATTCAGTACTTC; cdr3_aa: CASRDQGAAKNIQYF
d_call: TRBD2; clone_size: NA; v_call: TRBV3-1/TRBV3-2; j_call: TRBJ2-7; cdr3_nt: TGTGCCAGCAGCCTAGCGGGAGGGCCGAGTGAGCAGTACTTC; cdr3_aa: CASSLAGGPSEQYF
d_call: TRBD2; clone_size: few; v_call: TRBV5-1; j_call: TRBJ2-1; cdr3_nt: TGCGCCAGCAGCTCATATTCTAGCGGGGGAACGTGGGTCGAGCAGTTCTTC; cdr3_aa: CASSSYSSGGTWVEQFF
d_call: TRBD2; clone_size: NA; v_call: TRBV4-3; j_call: TRBJ2-3; cdr3_nt: TGCGCCAGCAGCCAAGCTCTAGCGGGCACAGATACGCAGTATTTT; cdr3_aa: CASSQALAGTDTQYF
d_call: TRBD1; clone_size: NA; v_call: TRBV7-2; j_call: TRBJ1-5; cdr3_nt: TGTGCCAGCAGACCTGACAGGGACAGCAATCAGCCCCAGCATTTT; cdr3_aa: CASRPDRDSNQPQHF
d_call: NA; clone_size: NA; v_call: TRBV5-6; j_call: TRBJ2-2; cdr3_nt: TGTGCCAGCAGGGCGCGGGGCGAGGGCACCGGGGAGCTGTTTTTT; cdr3_aa: CASRARGEGTGELFF
d_call: NA; clone_size: NA; v_call: TRBV11-2; j_call: TRBJ1-3; cdr3_nt: TGTGCCAGCAGCTCGCAGTATTTGAACACCATATATTTT; cdr3_aa: CASSSQYLNTIYF
d_call: TRBD1; clone_size: NA; v_call: TRBV11-2; j_call: TRBJ1-4; cdr3_nt: TGTGCCAGCAGCCAAGGAGGGGGCCCGGCAACTAATGAAAAACTGTTTTTT; cdr3_aa: CASSQGGGPATNEKLFF
d_call: NA; clone_size: NA; v_call: TRBV4-1; j_call: TRBJ1-6; cdr3_nt: TGCGCCAGCAGCCAAGGGGAAGGAGGGAATTCACCCCTCCACTTT; cdr3_aa: CASSQGEGGNSPLHF
d_call: TRBD1; clone_size: NA; v_call: TRBV12-3/TRBV12-4; j_call: TRBJ2-7; cdr3_nt: TGTGCCAGCAGTTTGGGGACAGTGTACGAGCAGTACTTC; cdr3_aa: CASSLGTVYEQYF
d_call: NA; clone_size: once; v_call: TRBV28; j_call: TRBJ2-7; cdr3_nt: TGTGCCAGCAGTTCGCTCCGGGTGGACGAGCAGTACTTC; cdr3_aa: CASSSLRVDEQYF
d_call: NA; clone_size: NA; v_call: TRBV10-3; j_call: TRBJ1-2; cdr3_nt: TGTGCCATCAGTGAGTCAAACAGGGATAATGGCTACACCTTC; cdr3_aa: CAISESNRDNGYTF
d_call: NA; clone_size: NA; v_call: TRBV6-2/TRBV6-3; j_call: TRBJ1-1; cdr3_nt: TGTGCCAGCAGTTACGGACGGCGTGCGGGCACTGAAGCTTTCTTT; cdr3_aa: CASSYGRRAGTEAFF
d_call: NA; clone_size: NA; v_call: TRBV7-4; j_call: TRBJ1-1; cdr3_nt: TGTGCCAGCAGGCGGCAGGGGAGAGAAGACACTGAAGCTTTCTTT; cdr3_aa: CASRRQGREDTEAFF
d_call: TRBD2; clone_size: NA; v_call: TRBV14; j_call: TRBJ2-3; cdr3_nt: TGTGCCAGCAGACTAGCGGGGGGGAAAGATACGCAGTATTTT; cdr3_aa: CASRLAGGKDTQYF
d_call: NA; clone_size: NA; v_call: TRBV9; j_call: TRBJ1-2; cdr3_nt: TGTGCCAGCAGCCCGCTGCCTGTAAGGGATGGCTACACCTTC; cdr3_aa: CASSPLPVRDGYTF
d_call: NA; clone_size: once; v_call: TRBV4-1; j_call: TRBJ2-1; cdr3_nt: TGCGCCAGCAGCCAAGAGCGGCCCTCCTACAATGAGCAGTTCTTC; cdr3_aa: CASSQERPSYNEQFF
d_call: TRBD2; clone_size: NA; v_call: TRBV5-4; j_call: TRBJ2-7; cdr3_nt: TGTGCCAGCAGACGGGAGGGGGGTATCGAGCAGTACTTC; cdr3_aa: CASRREGGIEQYF
d_call: NA; clone_size: NA; v_call: TRBV6-5; j_call: TRBJ2-4; cdr3_nt: TGTGCCAGCAGTTACACCAGGGCCGGGGGTTTTCAGTACTTC; cdr3_aa: CASSYTRAGGFQYF
d_call: NA; clone_size: once; v_call: TRBV2; j_call: TRBJ2-1; cdr3_nt: TGTGCCAGTCAGGGAACTCCCCTGCCCTACAATGAGCAGTTCTTC; cdr3_aa: CASQGTPLPYNEQFF
d_call: TRBD1; clone_size: once; v_call: TRBV27; j_call: TRBJ1-6; cdr3_nt: TGTGCCAGCCGTCCCGGGACAGAAAAAATCTATAATTCACCCCTCCACTTT; cdr3_aa: CASRPGTEKIYNSPLHF
d_call: TRBD2; clone_size: NA; v_call: TRBV12-5; j_call: TRBJ2-3; cdr3_nt: TGTGCTAGTGGAGATACTAGCGGGGGGAGGGTTACGCAGTATTTT; cdr3_aa: CASGDTSGGRVTQYF
d_call: TRBD1; clone_size: NA; v_call: TRBV28; j_call: TRBJ2-7; cdr3_nt: TGTGCCAGCAGTCTAACAGGGGCCGGGTACGAGCAGTACTTC; cdr3_aa: CASSLTGAGYEQYF
d_call: TRBD1; clone_size: NA; v_call: TRBV11-3; j_call: TRBJ2-7; cdr3_nt: TGTGCCAGCAGCGCCCGGGACAGCTACGAGCAGTACTTC; cdr3_aa: CASSARDSYEQYF
d_call: TRBD2; clone_size: NA; v_call: TRBV29-1; j_call: TRBJ2-7; cdr3_nt: TGCAGCGTTGAACAGGGAGGGCGGTACGAGCAGTACTTC; cdr3_aa: CSVEQGGRYEQYF
d_call: NA; clone_size: NA; v_call: TRBV28; j_call: TRBJ2-7; cdr3_nt: TGTGCCAGCAGTTTATATGGCTACGAGCAGTACTTC; cdr3_aa: CASSLYGYEQYF
d_call: NA; clone_size: NA; v_call: TRBV11-3; j_call: TRBJ2-7; cdr3_nt: TGTGCCAGCAGCTTGGGCAGGGAGAGCGAGCAGTACTTC; cdr3_aa: CASSLGRESEQYF
d_call: TRBD1; clone_size: NA; v_call: TRBV2; j_call: TRBJ2-7; cdr3_nt: TGTGCCAGCACTAAGGACAGGGCTTCCTCCGAGCAGTACTTC; cdr3_aa: CASTKDRASSEQYF